A selection of T cell receptor beta chains follows, all from one sample in a study of T cells in Graves' hyperthyroidism and ophthalmopathy. A single record per CDR3 protein comes from TCRdb applying MiXCR to the multiplex PCR reads. The data hold 700,000 or so distinct CDR3 sequences, with over 15% observed a single time. Source material: blood. Receptors were obtained from a young man with Graves' hyperthyroidism. Both conserved end residues are part of each CDR3. The D gene is left open where the match is weak. Clone size is shown for a subset of rows, as once, few, many or a class of expanded clone.

>TRBV7-2|NA|TRBD2|TRBJ2-7
CASSLNIAGGLEQYF
TGTGCCAGCAGCTTAAACATAGCGGGAGGGCTTGAGCAGTACTTC
>TRBV20-1|few|NA|TRBJ2-1
CSARSLDGISCNEQFF
TGCAGTGCTAGATCCCTGGACGGAATCTCCTGCAATGAGCAGTTCTTC
>TRBV11-2|NA|NA|TRBJ2-2
CASSSGSRFTGELFF
TGTGCCAGCAGTTCCGGATCCCGTTTCACCGGGGAGCTGTTTTTT
>TRBV28|NA|TRBD2|TRBJ2-1
CASRLLAGYNEQFF
TGTGCCAGCAGGCTACTAGCGGGCTACAATGAGCAGTTCTTC
>TRBV11-2|many|NA|TRBJ1-1
CASSLVSRNTEAFF
TGTGCCAGCAGCTTAGTCAGCCGGAACACTGAAGCTTTCTTT
>TRBV19|NA|NA|TRBJ2-7
CASSIEFGAAAPNEQYF
TGTGCCAGTAGTATAGAGTTTGGGGCAGCCGCCCCAAACGAGCAGTACTTC
>TRBV28|once|TRBD2|TRBJ2-7
CTSSPHWASGLHEQYF
TGTACCAGCAGTCCCCATTGGGCTAGCGGGTTACACGAGCAGTACTTC
>TRBV7-2|many|TRBD1|TRBJ1-2
CASSSRQGQFYGYTF
TGTGCCAGCAGCTCCAGACAGGGGCAGTTCTATGGCTACACCTTC
>TRBV4-2|NA|NA|TRBJ2-5
CASSGRSGLAETQYF
TGTGCCAGCAGCGGTCGGTCGGGGTTGGCAGAGACCCAGTACTTC
>TRBV6-2/TRBV6-3|few|NA|TRBJ1-1
CASSTPRGGGTEAFF
TGTGCCAGCAGTACCCCGAGGGGAGGAGGGACTGAAGCTTTCTTT
>TRBV4-1|NA|NA|TRBJ1-5
CASSQEGAGYQPQHF
TGCGCCAGCAGCCAAGAGGGGGCAGGCTATCAGCCCCAGCATTTT
>TRBV6-5|few|TRBD2|TRBJ2-2
CASSYSPGIAGYDVTGELFF
TGTGCCAGCAGTTACTCCCCGGGGATAGCGGGATATGATGTGACCGGGGAGCTGTTTTTT
>TRBV2|NA|NA|TRBJ1-1
CASSFRQEETEAFF
TGTGCCAGCAGCTTCCGACAGGAGGAGACTGAAGCTTTCTTT
>TRBV11-3|NA|NA|TRBJ2-2
CASSLDGAGRELFF
TGTGCCAGCAGCTTAGATGGAGCGGGCAGGGAGCTGTTTTTT
>TRBV20-1|few|NA|TRBJ2-7
CSARESPLASSYEQYF
TGCAGTGCTAGAGAATCCCCCCTAGCGAGTTCCTACGAGCAGTACTTC
>TRBV19|NA|TRBD1|TRBJ1-1
CASRHFGKGASEAFF
TGTGCCAGTAGACACTTCGGGAAGGGGGCTTCTGAAGCTTTCTTT
>TRBV12-3/TRBV12-4|NA|TRBD1|TRBJ1-6
CASSPYRGGMSLHF
TGTGCCAGCAGCCCTTACAGGGGCGGCATGTCCCTCCACTTT
>TRBV7-9|few|NA|TRBJ2-6
CASSFGGIGANVLTF
TGTGCCAGCAGCTTTGGAGGGATTGGGGCCAACGTCCTGACTTTC
>TRBV28|many|TRBD1|TRBJ1-2
CASSRQGIKGYTF
TGTGCCAGCAGCCGACAGGGAATAAAGGGCTACACCTTC
>TRBV27|many|TRBD1|TRBJ1-1
CASSLLDRVGTEAFF
TGTGCCAGCAGTCTTCTGGACAGGGTGGGCACTGAAGCTTTCTTT
>TRBV29-1|few|TRBD2|TRBJ2-7
CSASSLLAGVSEQYF
TGCAGCGCCAGCTCCCTACTAGCGGGAGTAAGCGAGCAGTACTTC
>TRBV2|many|TRBD2|TRBJ2-3
CASSSNSGRVDTQYF
TGTGCCAGCAGTTCAAATAGCGGGAGGGTAGATACGCAGTATTTT
>TRBV27|many|NA|TRBJ2-1
CASSSGDTGFNEQFF
TGTGCCAGCAGTTCTGGCGACACAGGGTTCAATGAGCAGTTCTTC
>TRBV2|many|TRBD1|TRBJ1-2
CASRGTGDFYGYTF
TGTGCCAGCAGGGGGACAGGGGACTTCTATGGCTACACCTTC
>TRBV28|many|TRBD2|TRBJ2-7
CASSQHPGLAGRTYEQYF
TGTGCCAGCAGTCAACATCCGGGACTAGCGGGACGTACCTACGAGCAGTACTTC
>TRBV25-1|many|NA|TRBJ1-1
CASSEFGTEAFF
TGTGCCAGCAGTGAATTTGGCACTGAAGCTTTCTTT
>TRBV18|many|TRBD1|TRBJ1-2
CASSPLGQADGYTF
TGTGCCAGCTCACCACTCGGACAGGCTGATGGCTACACCTTC
>TRBV10-3|many|NA|TRBJ2-1
CAISGQAAHNEQFF
TGTGCCATCAGTGGACAGGCGGCCCACAATGAGCAGTTCTTC
>TRBV28|many|NA|TRBJ2-1
CASRGLEEEQFF
TGTGCCAGCCGGGGGCTAGAGGAGGAGCAGTTCTTC
>TRBV12-3/TRBV12-4|NA|NA|TRBJ2-2
CASSLQGFTGELFF
TGTGCCAGCAGTTTACAGGGGTTCACCGGGGAGCTGTTTTTT
>TRBV28|many|NA|TRBJ2-1
CASSPSWKQFF
TGTGCCAGCAGTCCGTCGTGGAAGCAGTTCTTC
>TRBV7-2|few|NA|TRBJ2-2
CASSLLRANTGELFF
TGTGCCAGCAGCTTGTTGCGTGCGAACACCGGGGAGCTGTTTTTT